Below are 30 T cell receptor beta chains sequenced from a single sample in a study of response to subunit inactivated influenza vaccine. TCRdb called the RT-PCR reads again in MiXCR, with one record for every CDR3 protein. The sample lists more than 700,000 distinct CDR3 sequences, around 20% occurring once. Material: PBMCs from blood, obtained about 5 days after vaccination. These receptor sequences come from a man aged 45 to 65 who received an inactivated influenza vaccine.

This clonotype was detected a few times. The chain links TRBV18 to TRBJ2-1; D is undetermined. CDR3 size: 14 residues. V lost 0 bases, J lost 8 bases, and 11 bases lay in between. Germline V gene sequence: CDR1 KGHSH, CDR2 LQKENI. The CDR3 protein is CASSPPSRIHEQFF. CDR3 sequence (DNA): TGTGCCAGCTCACCACCTTCCAGAATACATGAGCAGTTCTTC.

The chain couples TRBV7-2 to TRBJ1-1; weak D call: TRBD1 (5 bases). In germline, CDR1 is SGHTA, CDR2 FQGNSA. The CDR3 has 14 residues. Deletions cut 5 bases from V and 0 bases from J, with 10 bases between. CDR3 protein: CASSRQSVNTEAFF. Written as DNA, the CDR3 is TGTGCCAGCAGCCGACAGTCAGTGAACACTGAAGCTTTCTTT.

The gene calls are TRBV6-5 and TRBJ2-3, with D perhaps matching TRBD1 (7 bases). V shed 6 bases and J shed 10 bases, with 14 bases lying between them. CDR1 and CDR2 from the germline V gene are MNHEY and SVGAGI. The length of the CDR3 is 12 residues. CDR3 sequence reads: CASSASRGAQYF. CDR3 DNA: TGTGCCAGCAGCGCCTCCAGGGGGGCGCAGTATTTT.

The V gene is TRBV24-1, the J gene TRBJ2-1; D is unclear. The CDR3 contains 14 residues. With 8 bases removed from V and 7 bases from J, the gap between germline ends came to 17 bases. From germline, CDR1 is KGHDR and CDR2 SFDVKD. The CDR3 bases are TGTGCCACCATGGGCTCCCCCAAAGTGAATGAGCAGTTCTTC. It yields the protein CATMGSPKVNEQFF.

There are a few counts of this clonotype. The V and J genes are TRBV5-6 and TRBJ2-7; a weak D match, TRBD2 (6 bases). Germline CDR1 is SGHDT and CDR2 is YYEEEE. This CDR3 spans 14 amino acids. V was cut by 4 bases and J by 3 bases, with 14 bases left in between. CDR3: CASSQGLQVYEQYF. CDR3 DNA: TGTGCCAGCAGCCAGGGACTGCAAGTCTACGAGCAGTACTTC.

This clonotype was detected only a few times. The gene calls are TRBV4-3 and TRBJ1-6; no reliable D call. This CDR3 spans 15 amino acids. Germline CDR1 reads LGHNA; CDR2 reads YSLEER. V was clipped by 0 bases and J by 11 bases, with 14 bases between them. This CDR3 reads CASSQEGQIRTPLHF. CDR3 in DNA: TGCGCCAGCAGCCAAGAAGGGCAGATCCGTACACCCCTCCACTTT.

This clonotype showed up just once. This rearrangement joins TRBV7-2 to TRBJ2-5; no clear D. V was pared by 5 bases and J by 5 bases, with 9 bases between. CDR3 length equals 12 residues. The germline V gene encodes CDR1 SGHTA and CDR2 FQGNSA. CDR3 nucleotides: TGTGCCAGCAGCGCGAAAAGGGAGACCCAGTACTTC. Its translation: CASSAKRETQYF.

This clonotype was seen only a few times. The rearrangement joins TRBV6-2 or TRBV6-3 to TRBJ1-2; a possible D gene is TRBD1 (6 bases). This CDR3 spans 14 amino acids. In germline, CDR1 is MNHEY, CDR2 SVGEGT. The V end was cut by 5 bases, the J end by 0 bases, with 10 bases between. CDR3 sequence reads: CASSAWTANYGYTF. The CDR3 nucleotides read TGTGCCAGCAGTGCTTGGACAGCTAACTATGGCTACACCTTC.

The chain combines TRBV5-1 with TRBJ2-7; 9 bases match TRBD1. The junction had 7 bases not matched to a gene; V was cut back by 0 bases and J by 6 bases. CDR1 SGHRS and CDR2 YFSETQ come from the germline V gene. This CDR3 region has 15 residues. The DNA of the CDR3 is TGCGCCAGCAGCTTGGCCGGGACAGGGAGCGGCGAGCAGTACTTC. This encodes CASSLAGTGSGEQYF.

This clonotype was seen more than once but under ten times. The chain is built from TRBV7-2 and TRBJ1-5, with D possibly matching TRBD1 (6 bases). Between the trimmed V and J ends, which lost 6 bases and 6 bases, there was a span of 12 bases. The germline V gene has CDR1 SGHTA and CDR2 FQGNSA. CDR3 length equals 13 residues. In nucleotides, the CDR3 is TGTGCCAGCAGAGCAAAGGGGGTTCAGCCCCAGCATTTT. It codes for CASRAKGVQPQHF.

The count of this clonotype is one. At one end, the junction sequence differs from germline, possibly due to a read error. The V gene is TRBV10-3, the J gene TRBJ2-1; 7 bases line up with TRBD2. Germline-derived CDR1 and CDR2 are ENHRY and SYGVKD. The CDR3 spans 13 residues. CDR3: CAMGGSSYTEQFF. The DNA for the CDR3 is TGTGCCATGGGGGGGAGCTCCTACACTGAGCAGTTCTTC.

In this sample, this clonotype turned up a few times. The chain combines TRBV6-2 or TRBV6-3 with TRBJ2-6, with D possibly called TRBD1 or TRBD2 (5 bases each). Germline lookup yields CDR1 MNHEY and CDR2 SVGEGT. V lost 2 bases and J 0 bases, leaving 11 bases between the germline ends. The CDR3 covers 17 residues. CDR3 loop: CASSYGDGVSGANVLTF. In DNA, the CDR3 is TGTGCCAGCAGTTACGGGGACGGAGTCTCTGGGGCCAACGTCCTGACTTTC.

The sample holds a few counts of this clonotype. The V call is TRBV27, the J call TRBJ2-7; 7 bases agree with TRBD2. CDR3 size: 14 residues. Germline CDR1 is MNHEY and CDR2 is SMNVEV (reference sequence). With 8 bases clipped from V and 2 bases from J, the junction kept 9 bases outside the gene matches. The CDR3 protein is CASASGGTTYEQYF. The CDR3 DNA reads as TGTGCCAGCGCTTCGGGAGGCACCACCTACGAGCAGTACTTC.

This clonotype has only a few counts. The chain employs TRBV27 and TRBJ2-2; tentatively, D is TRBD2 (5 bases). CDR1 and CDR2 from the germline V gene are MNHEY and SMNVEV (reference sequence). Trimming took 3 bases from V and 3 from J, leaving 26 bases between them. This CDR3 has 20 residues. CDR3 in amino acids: CASSFRLAPVFMFDTGELFF. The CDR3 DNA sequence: TGTGCCAGCAGTTTCCGTTTAGCGCCCGTGTTTATGTTCGACACCGGGGAGCTGTTTTTT.

Here the CDR3 reads CASSQFTRGQETQYF. The CDR3 DNA reads as TGTGCCAGCAGCCAATTCACTAGGGGACAAGAGACCCAGTACTTC. The genes are TRBV4-2 and TRBJ2-5; D possibly uses TRBD1 or TRBD2 (5 bases each). Germline V gives CDR1 LGHNA, CDR2 YNFKEQ. Trimming took off 2 bases at V and 2 bases at J, with 12 bases between the two ends. The CDR3 runs 15 residues.

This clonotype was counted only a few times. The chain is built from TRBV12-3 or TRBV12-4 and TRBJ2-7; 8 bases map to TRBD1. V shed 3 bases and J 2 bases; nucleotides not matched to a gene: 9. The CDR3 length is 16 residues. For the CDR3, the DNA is TGTGCCAGCAGTTTTGCTCCCGGGACAGGTGCCTACGAGCAGTACTTC. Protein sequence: CASSFAPGTGAYEQYF.

The CDR3 is CASSQGTSWETQYF. The DNA for the CDR3 is TGCGCCAGCAGCCAAGGTACCAGCTGGGAGACCCAGTACTTC. The chain recombines TRBV4-1 with TRBJ2-5; D gene unclear. The V gene lost 1 base and the J gene lost 5 bases, with 11 bases spanning the gap. Germline lookup yields CDR1 MGHRA and CDR2 YSYEKL. The CDR3 totals 14 residues.

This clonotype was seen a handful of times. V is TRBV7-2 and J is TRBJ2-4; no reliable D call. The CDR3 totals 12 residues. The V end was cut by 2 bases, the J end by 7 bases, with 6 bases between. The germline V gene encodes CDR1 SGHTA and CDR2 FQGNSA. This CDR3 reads CASSLQMNIQYF. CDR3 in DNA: TGTGCCAGCAGCTTACAGATGAACATTCAGTACTTC.

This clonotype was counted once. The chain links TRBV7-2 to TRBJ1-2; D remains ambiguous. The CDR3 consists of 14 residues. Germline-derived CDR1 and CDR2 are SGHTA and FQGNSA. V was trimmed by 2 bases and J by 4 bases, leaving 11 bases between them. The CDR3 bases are TGTGCCAGCAGCTTAACAGTGATGGTCTATGGCTACACCTTC. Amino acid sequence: CASSLTVMVYGYTF.

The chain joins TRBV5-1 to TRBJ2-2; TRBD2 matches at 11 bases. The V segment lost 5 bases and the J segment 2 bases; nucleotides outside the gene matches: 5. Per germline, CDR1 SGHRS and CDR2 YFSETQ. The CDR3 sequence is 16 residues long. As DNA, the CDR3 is TGCGCCAGCAGACAGACTAGCGGGACCAACACCGGGGAGCTGTTTTTT. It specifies CASRQTSGTNTGELFF.

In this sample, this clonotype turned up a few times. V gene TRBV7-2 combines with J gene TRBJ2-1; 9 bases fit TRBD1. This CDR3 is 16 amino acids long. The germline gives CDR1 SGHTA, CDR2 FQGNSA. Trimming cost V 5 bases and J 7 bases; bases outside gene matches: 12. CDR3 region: CASSLRATGGGNEQFF. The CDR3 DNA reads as TGTGCCAGCAGCCTACGTGCGACAGGGGGTGGAAATGAGCAGTTCTTC.

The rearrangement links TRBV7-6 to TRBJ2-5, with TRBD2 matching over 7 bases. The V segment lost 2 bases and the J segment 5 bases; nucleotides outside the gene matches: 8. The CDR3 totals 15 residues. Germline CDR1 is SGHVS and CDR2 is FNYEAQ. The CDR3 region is CASSLSPREGETQYF. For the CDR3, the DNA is TGTGCCAGCAGCTTATCACCTAGGGAGGGGGAGACCCAGTACTTC.

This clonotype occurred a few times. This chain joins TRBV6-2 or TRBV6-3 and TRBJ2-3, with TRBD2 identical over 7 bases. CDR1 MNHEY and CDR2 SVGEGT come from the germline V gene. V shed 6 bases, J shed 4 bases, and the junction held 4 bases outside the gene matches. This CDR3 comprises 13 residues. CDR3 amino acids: CASRQTSSDTQYF. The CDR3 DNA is TGTGCCAGCAGACAGACTAGCTCAGATACGCAGTATTTT.

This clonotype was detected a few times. The DNA of the CDR3 is TGTGCCAGCAGGCTAATTGGGGCCAAAAACATTCAGTACTTC. This codes for CASRLIGAKNIQYF. The chain combines TRBV28 with TRBJ2-4; no definite D call. V lost 6 bases, J lost 1 base, and 10 bases lay in between. Germline assignment: CDR1 MDHEN and CDR2 SYDVKM. There are 14 residues in the CDR3.

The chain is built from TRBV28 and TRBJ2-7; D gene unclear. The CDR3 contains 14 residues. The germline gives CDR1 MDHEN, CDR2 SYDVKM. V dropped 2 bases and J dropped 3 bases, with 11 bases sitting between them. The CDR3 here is CASSLIDLFYEQYF. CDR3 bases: TGTGCCAGCAGTTTAATCGACCTCTTCTACGAGCAGTACTTC.

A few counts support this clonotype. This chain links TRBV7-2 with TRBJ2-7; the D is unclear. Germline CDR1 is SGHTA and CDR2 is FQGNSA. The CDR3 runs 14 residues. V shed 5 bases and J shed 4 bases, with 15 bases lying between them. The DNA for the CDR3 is TGTGCCAGCAGCCCAGTCCAAGGGCCGTACGAGCAGTACTTC. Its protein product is CASSPVQGPYEQYF.

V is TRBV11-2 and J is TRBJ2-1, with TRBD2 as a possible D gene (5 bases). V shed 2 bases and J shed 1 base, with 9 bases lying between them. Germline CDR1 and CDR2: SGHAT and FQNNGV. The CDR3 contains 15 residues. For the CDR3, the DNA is TGTGCCAGCAGCTTAATACTAGGGTCCTACAATGAGCAGTTCTTC. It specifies CASSLILGSYNEQFF.

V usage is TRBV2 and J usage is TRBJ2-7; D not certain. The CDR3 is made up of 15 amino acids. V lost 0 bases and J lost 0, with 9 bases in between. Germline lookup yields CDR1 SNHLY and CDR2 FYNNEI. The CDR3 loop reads CASSEARRSSYEQYF. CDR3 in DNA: TGTGCCAGCAGTGAAGCTCGGCGAAGCTCCTACGAGCAGTACTTC. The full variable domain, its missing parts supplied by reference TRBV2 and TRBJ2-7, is EPEVTQTPSHQVTQMGQEVILRCVPISNHLYFYWYRQILGQKVEFLVSFYNNEISEKSEIFDDQFSVERPDGSNFTLKIRSTKLEDSAMYFCASSEARRSSYEQYFGPGTRLTVT.

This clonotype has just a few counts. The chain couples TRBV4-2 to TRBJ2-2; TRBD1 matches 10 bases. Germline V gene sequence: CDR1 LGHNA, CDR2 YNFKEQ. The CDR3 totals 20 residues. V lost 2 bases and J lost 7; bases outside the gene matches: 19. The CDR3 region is CASSQREVSGTGVFDGELFF. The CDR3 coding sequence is TGTGCCAGCAGCCAACGTGAGGTGTCCGGGACAGGGGTGTTTGACGGGGAGCTGTTTTTT.

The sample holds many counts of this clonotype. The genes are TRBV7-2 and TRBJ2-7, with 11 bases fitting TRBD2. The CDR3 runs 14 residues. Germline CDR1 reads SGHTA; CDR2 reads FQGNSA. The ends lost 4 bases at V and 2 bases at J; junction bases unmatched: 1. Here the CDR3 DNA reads TGTGCCAGCAGCTGGGGACTAGCGGCCTACGAGCAGTACTTC. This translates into CASSWGLAAYEQYF.